The 7 T cell receptor beta chains in this list originate from one sample, sequenced in a study of cytomegalovirus exposure and HLA in healthy donors (dated by TCRdb to 2016 to 2017). Library construction relied on the immunoSEQ multiplex PCR assay. TCRdb carries this immuneACCESS record with in-frame sequences only. Its versions omit some clonotypes, under half of them owing to an unresolved V gene in the studies checked, with the rest unexplained. The table for this sample lists around 150,000 clones; 70% to 90% of them were counted only once. The ten largest clones represent roughly 5.8% of the sample. Material for sequencing was PBMCs. The receptor source for this set is a woman aged 25 to 39 in good health and CMV-seronegative.

The chain uses TRBV13 and TRBJ2-3; 9 nucleotides line up with TRBD2. The J segment lost 3 bases and the V segment lost 5 bases, leaving 9 bases of the junction unmatched. This CDR3 has 16 amino acids. Germline V gene data show CDR1 as PRHDT and CDR2 as FYEKMQ (reference sequence). The chain's CDR3 is CASSLVAGAVTDTQYF. CDR3 nucleotide sequence: TGTGCCAGCAGCCTCGTAGCGGGGGCCGTGACAGATACGCAGTATTTT.

The V and J genes are TRBV7-8 and TRBJ2-2; a weak D match, TRBD2 (7 bases). This CDR3 is 15 amino acids long. Germline CDR1 reads SGHVS; CDR2 reads FQNEAQ. Trimming cost V 8 bases and J 0 bases, with 13 bases left between them. CDR3: CASFRGAANTGELFF. Here the CDR3 DNA reads TGTGCCAGCTTTCGGGGGGCCGCGAACACCGGGGAGCTGTTTTTT.

The gene calls are TRBV25-1 and TRBJ2-7; unclear D gene. This CDR3 spans 13 amino acids. The germline gives CDR1 MGHDK, CDR2 SYGVNS. V was cut by 5 bases and J by 2 bases, with 10 bases left in between. The CDR3 region has the DNA TGTGCCAGCAGTCCTCCGGGTCCCTACGAGCAGTACTTC. Its protein is CASSPPGPYEQYF.

This chain connects TRBV27 to TRBJ1-5; 8 nucleotides align to TRBD1. Germline V gives CDR1 MNHEY, CDR2 SMNVEV (reference sequence). With V trimmed by 5 bases and J by 10 bases, 25 bases remained unmatched. The CDR3 extends over 19 amino acids. As DNA, the CDR3 is TGTGCCAGCAGTCCGACAGGGGAGGGAGGGTTCGGGTGGGTCAGCCCCCAGCATTTT. The encoded protein is CASSPTGEGGFGWVSPQHF.

This clone occurred a few times. V usage is TRBV30 and J usage is TRBJ2-3; D remains ambiguous. In germline, CDR1 is GTSNPN, CDR2 SVGIG (reference sequence). The CDR3 is 13 residues long. V lost 0 bases and J 5 bases, leaving 9 bases between the germline ends. The DNA for the CDR3 is TGTGCCTGGAGTGTAAGCAGCCTAGATACGCAGTATTTT. Translating gives CAWSVSSLDTQYF.

The gene calls are TRBV7-2 and TRBJ1-2; no definite D call. Per germline, CDR1 SGHTA and CDR2 FQGNSA. The CDR3 is 13 residues long. V gave up 5 bases and J gave up 3 bases, with 10 bases separating them. CDR3 amino acids: CASSPPGDYGYTF. The CDR3 nucleotides are TGTGCCAGCAGCCCCCCCGGGGACTATGGCTACACCTTC.

Only one count was recorded for this clone. At the DNA level, this CDR3 is encoded by other sequences in the same sample as well. The genes are TRBV5-1 and TRBJ2-7; no firm D call. CDR1 and CDR2 (germline): SGHRS, YFSETQ. This CDR3 spans 11 amino acids. The V and J ends lost 0 bases and 6 bases respectively, with 4 bases between them. The CDR3 DNA is TGCGCCAGCAGCTTGGGACCCGAGCAGTACTTC. Translated: CASSLGPEQYF.